This T cell receptor beta chain was recorded in a study of T cell responses to AZD1222 COVID-19 vaccine. Clones were read by immunoSEQ multiplex PCR, and TCRdb kept only the in-frame ones, dropping some. The sample consists of roughly 120,000 clones, roughly 87% of them appearing once. V shed 1 base and J shed 10 bases, with 10 bases lying between them. The CDR3 is made up of 12 amino acids. Per the germline V gene, CDR1 is LGHDT and CDR2 is YNNKEL (reference sequence). General observations from the study: Per reports, nearly half of all spike-specific TCRs target regions that are unmutated in variants.

About this clone: What it recognizes is unknown.

This receptor was obtained from an adult in good health. V gene TRBV3-1 (or the pseudogene TRBV3-2) combines with J gene TRBJ1-2; D ambiguous. The starting material was peripheral blood, obtained on day 0 of AZD1222 vaccination. DNA for the CDR3: TGTGCCAGCAGCCAAGGATCGCACGACTACACCTTC. It codes for CASSQGSHDYTF.